The 15 T cell receptor beta chains presented below share a single source sample, sequenced in a study of response to subunit inactivated influenza vaccine. TCRdb re-called the RT-PCR reads through MiXCR, storing one row per CDR3 protein. Of 500,000 or so distinct CDR3 sequences listed, 15% to 20% are singletons. Sequences were derived from CD4+ T cells sorted from PBMCs, sampled less than 30 months after vaccination. These receptors all come from a man in his fifties or sixties who received an inactivated influenza vaccine.

The rearrangement uses TRBV5-5 and TRBJ1-6, with a weak D call TRBD1 (6 bases). Germline values: CDR1 SGHKS, CDR2 YYEKEE (reference sequence). The CDR3 is 14 residues long. V gave up 4 bases and J gave up 10 bases, with 15 bases separating them. The CDR3, as DNA: TGTGCCAGCAGCGCCGGGACATGGGGATCACCCCTCCACTTT. Amino acids: CASSAGTWGSPLHF.

This clonotype was picked up a small number of times. Germline is not matched at one junction end, which may reflect a read error. The chain combines TRBV5-1 with TRBJ2-5, with D perhaps matching TRBD2 (6 bases). This CDR3 region has 14 residues. Germline V gene lookup returns CDR1 SGHRS and CDR2 YFSETQ. CDR3 in amino acids: CASSPRTNQETQYF. The CDR3 DNA follows: TGCGCCAGCAGCCCTCGGACTAACCAGGAGACCCAGTACTTC.

This clonotype appeared many times. The rearrangement uses TRBV5-1 and TRBJ2-2, with 7 positions matching TRBD1. This CDR3 is 15 amino acids long. Losses at the gene ends were 3 bases for V and 2 bases for J; bases not matched to a gene: 4. Germline V CDR1 and CDR2: SGHRS, YFSETQ. The CDR3 reads CASSYRTGNTGELFF. The CDR3 coding sequence is TGCGCCAGCAGCTACCGGACAGGAAACACCGGGGAGCTGTTTTTT.

CDR3 in amino acids: CASSESTTGDYEQYF. The CDR3 DNA follows: TGTGCCAGCAGTGAATCGACGACAGGAGACTACGAGCAGTACTTC. The V call is TRBV2, the J call TRBJ2-7; a weak D match, TRBD1 (6 bases). The germline V gene encodes CDR1 SNHLY and CDR2 FYNNEI. Trimming cost V 2 bases and J 3 bases, with 14 bases left between them. The CDR3 extends over 15 amino acids.

This clonotype occurred a few times. The rearrangement links TRBV4-3 to TRBJ1-4; 8 bases fit TRBD1. The germline CDR1 and CDR2 sequences are LGHNA and YSLEER. Trimming at V came to 3 bases and at J to 0 bases, leaving 3 bases not matched to a gene. The CDR3 is 16 amino acids. The CDR3 DNA sequence: TGCGCCAGCAGCCAGGAGACAGGGGCAACTAATGAAAAACTGTTTTTT. This encodes CASSQETGATNEKLFF.

This clonotype was seen only a few times. J is TRBJ1-2 and V is TRBV7-9; D is uncertain. Germline values: CDR1 SEHNR, CDR2 FQNEAQ (reference sequence). With 7 bases removed from V and 4 bases from J, the gap between germline ends came to 13 bases. The CDR3 runs to 13 residues. Written as DNA, the CDR3 is TGTGCCAGCAACGAGGGCCTTACCTATGGCTACACCTTC. Its translation: CASNEGLTYGYTF.

This clonotype occurred a few times. The chain carries TRBV15 and TRBJ2-1, with D hard to call. The CDR3 is 14 amino acids. CDR1 and CDR2 (germline): LNHNV, YYDKDF (reference sequence). The ends were cut back, 5 bases at V and 5 bases at J, with 13 bases in the middle. DNA of the CDR3: TGTGCCACCAGCTTCTCCGACCTAAACAATGAGCAGTTCTTC. It specifies CATSFSDLNNEQFF.

This clonotype came up a few times. This chain links TRBV6-5 with TRBJ1-3, with 7 nucleotides matching TRBD1. J was trimmed by 4 bases and V by 4 bases; bases with no gene match: 10. This CDR3 region has 16 residues. Germline loops: CDR1 MNHEY, CDR2 SVGAGI. The CDR3: CASSSSTGFGGNTIYF. The CDR3, as DNA: TGTGCCAGCAGTTCCTCGACAGGGTTTGGGGGAAACACCATATATTTT.

This clonotype turned up a few times. V and J are TRBV6-5 and TRBJ1-5; D unclear. Germline lookup yields CDR1 MNHEY and CDR2 SVGAGI. CDR3 length: 14 amino acids. V lost 8 bases, J lost 1 base, and 12 bases lay in between. The CDR3 coding sequence is TGTGCCAGCGGGTACGCTTTCAGCAATCAGCCCCAGCATTTT. Translating gives CASGYAFSNQPQHF.

This clonotype was observed a few times. CDR3 sequence (DNA): TGCAGCGTTCTGAGTAAGGGGTACTCCTACGAGCAGTACTTC. It codes for CSVLSKGYSYEQYF. The chain links TRBV29-1 to TRBJ2-7; a possible D gene is TRBD1 (5 bases). The CDR3 length is 14 residues. Germline lookup yields CDR1 SQVTM and CDR2 ANQGSEA. The germline V and J ends were trimmed by 5 bases and 0 bases, with 14 bases remaining between them.

This sequence joins TRBV20-1 and TRBJ2-3; 9 nucleotides match TRBD2. V shed 5 bases and J 7 bases; nucleotides not matched to a gene: 7. The CDR3 contains 13 residues. The germline CDR1 and CDR2 sequences are DFQATT and SNEGSKA (reference sequence). This CDR3 reads CSAPTSGSHTQYF. CDR3 nucleotide sequence: TGCAGTGCTCCGACTAGCGGCTCGCATACGCAGTATTTT.

The chain combines TRBV2 with TRBJ2-1, with 7 bases fitting TRBD2. V lost 7 bases, J lost 7 bases, and 10 bases stayed unmatched. There are 14 residues in the CDR3. CDR1 and CDR2 (germline): SNHLY, FYNNEI. The chain's CDR3 is CASNRLASGNEQFF. The CDR3 DNA reads TGTGCCAGCAATCGACTAGCTTCGGGAAATGAGCAGTTCTTC.

The rearrangement links TRBV5-1 to TRBJ2-1; TRBD2 matches at 10 bases. V shed 2 bases and J 6 bases; nucleotides not matched to a gene: 17. The CDR3 length is 19 residues. CDR1 and CDR2 from the germline V gene are SGHRS and YFSETQ. CDR3 residues: CASSLKGSGRILSLNEQFF. DNA of the CDR3: TGCGCCAGCAGCTTAAAAGGTAGCGGGAGGATACTCTCACTCAATGAGCAGTTCTTC.

This clonotype was seen at least ten times. The chain carries TRBV28 and TRBJ2-1, with TRBD2 identical over 8 bases. J gave up 6 bases and V 2 bases, and 3 bases lay outside the gene matches. Looked up from germline, CDR1 is MDHEN and CDR2 is SYDVKM. CDR3 size: 14 residues. The CDR3 protein is CASSLAGGGNEQFF. The CDR3 region has the DNA TGTGCCAGCAGTTTAGCGGGAGGCGGCAATGAGCAGTTCTTC.

The chain is built from TRBV3-1 and TRBJ2-7, with TRBD2 identical over 8 bases. Germline V lookup: CDR1 LGHDT, CDR2 YNNKEL (reference sequence). Trimming cost V 3 bases and J 0 bases; bases outside gene matches: 4. The CDR3 loop spans 15 amino acids. CDR3 region: CASSHLTSASYEQYF. CDR3 sequence (DNA): TGTGCCAGCAGCCATTTGACTAGCGCCTCCTACGAGCAGTACTTC.